Below, one T cell receptor (beta chain) is given with its context. J was trimmed by 3 bases and V by 4 bases; bases with no gene match: 9. From germline, CDR1 is MNHEY and CDR2 SMNVEV (reference sequence). This CDR3 spans 15 amino acids. The record originates from a study of blood T cell repertoires in COVID-19. Turning to the study itself: Acute-phase and convalescent COVID-19 samples originated in the United States, Italy and Spain. PBMCs, B-cell-depleted T cells, or T cells provided the cDNA or gDNA that made up the material.

Per the original methods: The assay estimated nucleated cells by amplifying reference gene primers. Generated by immunoSEQ multiplex PCR, the TCRdb table keeps only in-frame clones and is missing some. Clone size and the V and J calls come from that table; the DNA yielded D and trimming. The sample has around 280,000 clones; approximately 84% are singletons. V gene TRBV27 combines with J gene TRBJ2-7; 7 nucleotides line up with TRBD1. Sequenced material: peripheral blood. This receptor was identified in a woman aged 30 to 39 who had recovered from COVID-19. In DNA, the CDR3 is TGTGCCAGCAGTTCCCCCGGGACAGCTTTCTACGAGCAGTACTTC. Amino acids: CASSSPGTAFYEQYF.